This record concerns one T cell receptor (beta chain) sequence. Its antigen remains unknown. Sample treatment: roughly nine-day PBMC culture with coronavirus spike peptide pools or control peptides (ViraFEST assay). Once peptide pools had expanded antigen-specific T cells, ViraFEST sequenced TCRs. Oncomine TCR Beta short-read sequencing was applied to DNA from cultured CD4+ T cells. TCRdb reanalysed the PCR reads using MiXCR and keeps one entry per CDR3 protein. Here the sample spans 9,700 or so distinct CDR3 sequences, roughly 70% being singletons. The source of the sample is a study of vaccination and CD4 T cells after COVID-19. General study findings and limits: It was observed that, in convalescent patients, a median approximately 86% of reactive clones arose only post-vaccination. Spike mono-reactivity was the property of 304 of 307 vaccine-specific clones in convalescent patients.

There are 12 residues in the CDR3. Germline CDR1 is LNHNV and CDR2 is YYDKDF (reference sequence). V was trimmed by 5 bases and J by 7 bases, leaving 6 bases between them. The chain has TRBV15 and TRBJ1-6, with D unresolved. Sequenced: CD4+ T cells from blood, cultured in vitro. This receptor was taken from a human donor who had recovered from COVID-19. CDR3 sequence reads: CATSVRNSPLHF. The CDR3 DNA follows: TGTGCCACCAGCGTCAGGAATTCACCCCTCCACTTT.